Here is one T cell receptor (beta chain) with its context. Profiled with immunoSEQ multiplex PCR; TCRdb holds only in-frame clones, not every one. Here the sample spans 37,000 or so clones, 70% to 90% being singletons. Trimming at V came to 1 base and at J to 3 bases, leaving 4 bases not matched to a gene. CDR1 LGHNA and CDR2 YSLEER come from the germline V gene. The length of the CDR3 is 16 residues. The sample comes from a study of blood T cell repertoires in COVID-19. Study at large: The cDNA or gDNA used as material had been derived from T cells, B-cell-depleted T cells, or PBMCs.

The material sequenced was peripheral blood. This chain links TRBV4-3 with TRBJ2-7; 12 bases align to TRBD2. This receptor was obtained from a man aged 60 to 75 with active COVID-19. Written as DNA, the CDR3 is TGCGCCAGCAGCCAAGGGCTAGCGGGAGGGCACTACGAGCAGTACTTC. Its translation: CASSQGLAGGHYEQYF.